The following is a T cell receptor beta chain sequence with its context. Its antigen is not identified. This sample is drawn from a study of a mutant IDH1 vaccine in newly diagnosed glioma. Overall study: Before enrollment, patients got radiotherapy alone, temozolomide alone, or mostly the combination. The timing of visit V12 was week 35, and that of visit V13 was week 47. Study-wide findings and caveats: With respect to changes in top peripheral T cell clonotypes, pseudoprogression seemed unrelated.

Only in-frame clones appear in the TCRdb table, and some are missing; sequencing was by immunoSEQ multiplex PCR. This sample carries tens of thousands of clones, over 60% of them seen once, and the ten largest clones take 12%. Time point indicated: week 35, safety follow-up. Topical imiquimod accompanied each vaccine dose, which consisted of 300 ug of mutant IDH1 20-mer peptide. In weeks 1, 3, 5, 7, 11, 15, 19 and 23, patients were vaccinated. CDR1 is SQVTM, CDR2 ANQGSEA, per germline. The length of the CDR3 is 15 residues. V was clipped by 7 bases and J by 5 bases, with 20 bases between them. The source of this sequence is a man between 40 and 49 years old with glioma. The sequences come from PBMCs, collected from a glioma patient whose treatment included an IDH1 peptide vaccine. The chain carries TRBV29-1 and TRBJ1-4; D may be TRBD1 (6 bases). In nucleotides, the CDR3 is TGCAGCGCCCTTCCCACGGCAGGGGAGAATGAAAAACTGTTTTTT. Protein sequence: CSALPTAGENEKLFF.